One and the same sample provided the 15 T cell receptor beta chains below, sequenced in a study of T cell clonality in common variable immunodeficiency (dated by TCRdb to the mid-2010s). For these receptors, no antigen is known. The library was prepared using the immunoSEQ multiplex PCR assay. Sourced from immuneACCESS, this table was stored by TCRdb with only in-frame sequences that have V and J called. A share of the clones is absent; for the studies checked, an unresolved V gene accounts for under half, and the remainder has no known explanation. This sample was tabulated with 20,000 to 30,000 clones, among which there are no singletons. The top ten hold approximately 8.9% of the sample. What the study reported, not specific to this receptor: CVID TCRbeta sequences were reported to have fewer deletions and N-nucleotide insertions and to lack highly modified clones with 13 or more V deletions.

Source material: peripheral blood mononuclear cells. Receptor source: a human donor with common variable immunodeficiency.

This clone was counted many times. The read ends 3 residues early relative to the CDR3; the germline J gene fills the gap. Other DNA sequences in this specimen translate into the identical CDR3. The chain couples TRBV6-2 or TRBV6-3 to TRBJ2-7; D may be TRBD1 (5 bases). Germline V gene data show CDR1 as MNHEY and CDR2 as SVGEGT. With 4 bases removed from V and 5 bases from J, the gap between germline ends came to 18 bases. CDR3 length equals 15 residues. This chain's CDR3 is CASSFSFGQGHEQYF. CDR3 bases read: TGTGCCAGCAGTTTTTCTTTCGGGCAGGGTCACGAG.

About this clone itself: The sequence runs out 3 residues before the end of the CDR3; the remainder is reconstructed from the germline J gene. The J gene is TRBJ2-1, the V gene TRBV6-4; 8 nucleotides match TRBD2. The CDR3 covers 14 residues. The germline V gene has CDR1 MRHNA and CDR2 SNTAGT. With V trimmed by 5 bases and J by 8 bases, 8 bases remained unmatched. Incomplete CDR3 DNA: TGTGCCAGCAGTCCCAGCGGGAGATACGATGAG. Amino acids: CASSPSGRYDE. In full, the CDR3 reads CASSPSGRYDEQFF.

Remarks on this clone: The CDR3 end falls 3 residues outside the read, so it is completed with the germline J gene. V is TRBV6-1 and J is TRBJ2-7; D is tentatively TRBD1 or TRBD2 (5 bases each). The CDR3 totals 15 residues. V lost 3 bases to trimming and J lost 5 bases, with 17 bases between them. In germline, CDR1 is MNHNS, CDR2 SASEGT. CDR3 sequence: CASSEIGVGKNEQYF. The covered CDR3 bases are TGTGCCAGCAGTGAGATAGGGGTCGGGAAGAACGAG.

Only a few counts were recorded for this clone. The CDR3 sequence is CASTESGRLYNEQFF. The sequenced CDR3 bases are TGTGCCAGCACCGAGAGCGGGAGGTTATACAATGAG. The chain carries TRBV11-2 and TRBJ2-1, with TRBD2 identical over 9 bases. The CDR3 end lies 3 residues beyond the end of the read and is filled in from the germline J gene. The CDR3 sequence is 15 residues long. Germline V CDR1 and CDR2: SGHAT, FQNNGV. Germline trimming cut 7 bases from V and 4 bases from J; bases unmatched to any gene: 8.

This clone was observed a handful of times. From the germline J gene comes the end of the CDR3, since the read stops 3 residues before it. V gene TRBV2 combines with J gene TRBJ1-2, with 9 bases matching TRBD1. The germline CDR1 and CDR2 sequences are SNHLY and FYNNEI. The CDR3 is 11 residues long. This CDR3 is CASRDRGGYTF. The sequenced part of the CDR3 DNA is TGTGCCAGCAGGGACAGGGGCGGC.

This clone was seen more than once but under ten times. The read terminates 3 residues before the CDR3 end, so the remaining end is supplied by the germline J gene. The genes are TRBV6-2 or TRBV6-3 and TRBJ1-5; weak D call: TRBD1 (6 bases). This CDR3 spans 14 amino acids. Trimming removed 6 bases at V and 7 bases at J, with 16 bases between. The V gene's germline CDR1 is MNHEY and CDR2 SVGEGT. The CDR3 reads CASSSGEGAQPQHF. CDR3 DNA (partial): TGTGCCAGCAGCTCAGGGGAAGGTGCCCAGCCC.

This clone was seen more than once but under ten times. The read ends 3 residues shy of where the CDR3 ends; the end is completed using the germline J gene. The chain has TRBV10-2 and TRBJ2-7; D perhaps matches TRBD2 (7 bases). Germline V gene sequence: CDR1 WSHSY, CDR2 SAAADI. Trimming removed 2 bases from V and 0 bases from J, with 8 bases in between. The CDR3 is made up of 14 amino acids. Here the CDR3 reads CASSEGGASYEQYF. The sequenced part of the CDR3 DNA is TGCGCCAGCAGTGAGGGGGGGGCCTCCTACGAG.

Points on this clone: The CDR3 end falls 3 residues outside the read, so it is completed with the germline J gene. The rearrangement uses TRBV20-1 and TRBJ1-1; weak D call: TRBD1 (6 bases). Germline assignment: CDR1 DFQATT and CDR2 SNEGSKA (reference sequence). The CDR3 sequence is 15 residues long. Trimming shortened V by 6 bases and J by 0 bases, and 17 bases separated the two germline ends. The CDR3 spells CSAYLIQGVNTEAFF. The CDR3 bases that were read are TGCAGTGCCTACTTAATACAGGGAGTGAACACTGAA.

As regards this clone: The read falls 3 residues short of the CDR3 end, and the missing part is taken from the germline J gene. The V gene is TRBV7-8, the J gene TRBJ1-4; D remains ambiguous. With 7 bases removed from V and 8 bases from J, the gap between germline ends came to 11 bases. Germline-derived CDR1 and CDR2 are SGHVS and FQNEAQ. This CDR3 comprises 12 residues. The CDR3 is CASKGLEEKLFF. The CDR3 DNA, read in part, is TGTGCCAGCAAAGGGCTGGAAGAAAAA.

On this clone itself: The CDR3 extends 3 residues past the end of the read, so its final part is completed from the germline J gene. This rearrangement joins TRBV7-2 to TRBJ1-5; D unclear. V lost 5 bases and J lost 0, with 11 bases in between. This CDR3 region has 15 residues. Germline CDR1 is SGHTA and CDR2 is FQGNSA. The CDR3 region is CASSHDKYSNQPQHF. The part of the CDR3 DNA that was read is TGTGCCAGCAGCCATGACAAGTATAGCAATCAGCCC.

A word on this clone: The sequence runs out 3 residues before the end of the CDR3; the remainder is reconstructed from the germline J gene. The V call is TRBV19, the J call TRBJ1-5; tentatively, D is TRBD1 (6 bases). The CDR3 spans 14 residues. Germline V gene lookup returns CDR1 LNHDA and CDR2 SQIVND (reference sequence). Trimming left V 6 bases short and J 7 bases short, with 16 bases between. The covered CDR3 bases are TGTGCCAGTAGGACGGGGGGCTCGGGGCAGCCC. Amino acid sequence: CASRTGGSGQP. The CDR3, in full, reads CASRTGGSGQPQHF.

Of note for this clone: Read sequence stops 3 residues before the CDR3 end, and the germline J gene provides the missing end. V gene TRBV7-6 combines with J gene TRBJ1-6, with D tentatively TRBD1 (5 bases). The germline V gene has CDR1 SGHVS and CDR2 FNYEAQ. This CDR3 has 15 residues. V lost 5 bases and J lost 10, with 18 bases in between. CDR3 DNA (partial): TGTGCCAGCAGCCCTACGGCGGGGGACGGCTCACCC. Amino acid sequence: CASSPTAGDGSP. The full CDR3 protein is CASSPTAGDGSPLHF.

This clone has more than one count but fewer than ten. The observed sequence ends 3 residues before the CDR3 terminus, with the missing tail filled in from the germline J gene. The chain uses TRBV29-1 and TRBJ2-1; D may be TRBD2 (7 bases). Germline lookup yields CDR1 SQVTM and CDR2 ANQGSEA. The germline V and J ends were trimmed by 5 bases and 6 bases, with 14 bases remaining between them. The CDR3 extends over 13 amino acids. The CDR3 spells CSVSRGGINEQFF. CDR3 DNA (partial): TGCAGCGTTAGTAGGGGGGGGATCAATGAG.

This clone was found a few times. Read coverage stops 3 residues before the CDR3 terminus; the germline J gene supplies the remainder. The V and J genes are TRBV5-6 and TRBJ2-7, with a tentative D call TRBD1 (6 bases). The CDR3 spans 12 residues. Trimming removed 5 bases at V and 5 bases at J, with 11 bases between. In germline, CDR1 is SGHDT, CDR2 YYEEEE. CDR3 DNA (partial): TGTGCCAGCAGAACAGGGTTCAACGAG. Its protein is CASRTGFNE. The entire CDR3 is CASRTGFNEQYF.

Concerning this clone: The observed sequence ends 3 residues before the CDR3 terminus, with the missing tail filled in from the germline J gene. The chain links TRBV11-2 to TRBJ1-1; D unresolved. With 0 bases removed from V and 1 base from J, the gap between germline ends came to 3 bases. CDR1 and CDR2 (germline): SGHAT, FQNNGV. The CDR3 sequence is 13 residues long. The CDR3 spells CASSLEQNTEAFF. The DNA read from the CDR3 is TGTGCCAGCAGCTTAGAACAGAACACTGAA.